The clone carrying this T cell receptor beta chain was detected only a few times. TCRdb reprocessed the RT-PCR reads via MiXCR and lists one record per CDR3 protein. The profile covers about 110,000 distinct CDR3 sequences, with 35% appearing a single time and roughly 30% taken by the ten largest. The data were obtained in a study of patients and donors after allogeneic stem cell transplantation. The CDR3 runs 13 residues. Per the germline V gene, CDR1 is DFQATT and CDR2 is SNEGSKA (reference sequence). V lost 2 bases to trimming and J lost 6 bases, with 13 bases between them. The TCR comes from a human donor who was either an allogeneic HSCT recipient or a stem cell or donor lymphocyte infusion donor (not recorded which). It is not recorded whose cells these are; they may come from a transplant donor. The chain combines TRBV20-1 with TRBJ1-2; the D gene is possibly TRBD1 (5 bases). Sequenced: blood, either unsorted or a sorted T cell fraction (not recorded which). CDR3 protein: CSARRDSPHGYTF. The DNA for the CDR3 is TGCAGTGCTAGAAGAGACAGCCCTCATGGCTACACCTTC.